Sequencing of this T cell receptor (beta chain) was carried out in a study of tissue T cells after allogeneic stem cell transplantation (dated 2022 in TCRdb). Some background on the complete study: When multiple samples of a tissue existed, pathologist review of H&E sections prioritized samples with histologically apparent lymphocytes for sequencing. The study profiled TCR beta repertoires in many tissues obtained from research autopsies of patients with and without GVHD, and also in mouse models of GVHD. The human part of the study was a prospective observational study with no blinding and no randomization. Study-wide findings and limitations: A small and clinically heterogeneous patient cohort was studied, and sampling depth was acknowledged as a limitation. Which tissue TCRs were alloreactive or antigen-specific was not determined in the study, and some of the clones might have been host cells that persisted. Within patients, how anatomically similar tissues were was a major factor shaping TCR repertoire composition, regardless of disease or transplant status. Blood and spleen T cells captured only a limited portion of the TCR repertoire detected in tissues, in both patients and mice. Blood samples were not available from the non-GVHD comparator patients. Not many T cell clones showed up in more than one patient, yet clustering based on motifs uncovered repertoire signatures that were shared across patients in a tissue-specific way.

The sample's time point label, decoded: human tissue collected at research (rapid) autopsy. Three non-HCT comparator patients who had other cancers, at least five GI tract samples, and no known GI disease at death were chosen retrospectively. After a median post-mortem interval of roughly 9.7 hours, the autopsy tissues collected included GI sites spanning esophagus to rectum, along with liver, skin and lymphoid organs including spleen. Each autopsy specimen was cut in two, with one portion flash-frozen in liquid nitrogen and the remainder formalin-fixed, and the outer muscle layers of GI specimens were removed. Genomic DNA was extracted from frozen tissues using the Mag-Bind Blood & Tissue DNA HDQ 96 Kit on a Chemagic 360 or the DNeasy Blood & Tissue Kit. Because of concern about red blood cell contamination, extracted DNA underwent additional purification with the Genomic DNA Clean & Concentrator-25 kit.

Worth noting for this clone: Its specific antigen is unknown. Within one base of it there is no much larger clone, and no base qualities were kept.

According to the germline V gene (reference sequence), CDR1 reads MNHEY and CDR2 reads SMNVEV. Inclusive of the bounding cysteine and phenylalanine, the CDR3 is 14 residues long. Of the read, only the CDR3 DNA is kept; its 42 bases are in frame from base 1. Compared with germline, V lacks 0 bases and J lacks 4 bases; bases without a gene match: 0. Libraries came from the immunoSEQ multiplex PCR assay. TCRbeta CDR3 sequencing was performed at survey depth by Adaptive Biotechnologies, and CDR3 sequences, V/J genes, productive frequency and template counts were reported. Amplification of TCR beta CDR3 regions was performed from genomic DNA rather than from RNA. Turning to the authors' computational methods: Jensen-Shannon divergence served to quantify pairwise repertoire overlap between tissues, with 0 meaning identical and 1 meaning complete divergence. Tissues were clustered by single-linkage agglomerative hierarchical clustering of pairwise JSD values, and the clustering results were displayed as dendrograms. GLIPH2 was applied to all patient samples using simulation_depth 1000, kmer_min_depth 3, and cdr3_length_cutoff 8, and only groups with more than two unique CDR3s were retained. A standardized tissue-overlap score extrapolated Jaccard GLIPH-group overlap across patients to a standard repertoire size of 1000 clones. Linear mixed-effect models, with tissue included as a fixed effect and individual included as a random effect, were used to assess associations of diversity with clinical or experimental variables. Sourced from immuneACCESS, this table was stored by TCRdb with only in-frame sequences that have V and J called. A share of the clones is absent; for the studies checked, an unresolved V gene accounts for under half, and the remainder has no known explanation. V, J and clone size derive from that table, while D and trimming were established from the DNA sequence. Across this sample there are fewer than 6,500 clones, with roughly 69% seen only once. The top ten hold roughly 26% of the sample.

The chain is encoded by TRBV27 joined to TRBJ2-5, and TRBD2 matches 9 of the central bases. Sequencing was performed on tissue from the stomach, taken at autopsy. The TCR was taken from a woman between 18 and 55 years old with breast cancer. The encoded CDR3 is CASSLSTSGETQYF. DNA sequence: TGTGCCAGCAGTTTATCGACTAGCGGAGAGACCCAGTACTTC.